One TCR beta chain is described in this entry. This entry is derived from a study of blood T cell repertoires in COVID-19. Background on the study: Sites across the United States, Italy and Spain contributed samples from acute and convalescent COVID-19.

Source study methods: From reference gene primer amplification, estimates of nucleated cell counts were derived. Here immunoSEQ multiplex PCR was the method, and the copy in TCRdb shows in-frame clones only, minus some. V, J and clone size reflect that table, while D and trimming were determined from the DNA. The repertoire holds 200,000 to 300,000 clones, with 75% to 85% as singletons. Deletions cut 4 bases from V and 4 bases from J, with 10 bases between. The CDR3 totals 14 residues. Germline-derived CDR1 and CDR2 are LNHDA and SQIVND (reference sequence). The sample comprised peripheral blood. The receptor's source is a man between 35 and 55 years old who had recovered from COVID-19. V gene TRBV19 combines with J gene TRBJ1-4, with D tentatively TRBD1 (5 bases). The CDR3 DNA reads TGTGCCAGTAGTAGCGACAGTTATAATGAAAAACTGTTTTTT. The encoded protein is CASSSDSYNEKLFF.